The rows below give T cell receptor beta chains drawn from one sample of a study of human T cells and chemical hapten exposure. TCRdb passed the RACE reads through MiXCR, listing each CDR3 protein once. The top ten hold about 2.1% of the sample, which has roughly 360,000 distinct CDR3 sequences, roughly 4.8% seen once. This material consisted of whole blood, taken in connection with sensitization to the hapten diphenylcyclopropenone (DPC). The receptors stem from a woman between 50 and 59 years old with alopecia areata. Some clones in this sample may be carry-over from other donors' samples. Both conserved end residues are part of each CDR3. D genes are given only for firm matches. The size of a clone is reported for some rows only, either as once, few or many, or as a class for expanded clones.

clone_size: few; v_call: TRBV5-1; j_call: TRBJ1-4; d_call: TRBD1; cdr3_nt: TGCGCCAGCAGCCCTCGACAGGGGGTAGAAAAACTGTTTTTT; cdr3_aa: CASSPRQGVEKLFF
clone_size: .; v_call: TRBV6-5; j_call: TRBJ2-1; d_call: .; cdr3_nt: TGTGCCAGCAGTTACTCGATGCCCAGCTCCTACAATGAGCAGTTCTTC; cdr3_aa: CASSYSMPSSYNEQFF
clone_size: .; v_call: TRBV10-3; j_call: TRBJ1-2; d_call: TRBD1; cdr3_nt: TGTGCCATCAGTGCGGGACAGGAATACTATGGCTACACCTTC; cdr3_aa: CAISAGQEYYGYTF
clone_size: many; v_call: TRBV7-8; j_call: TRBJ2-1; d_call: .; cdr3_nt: TGTGCCAGCAGTTCCGGGACACTACAGCTTACTGAGCAGTTCTTC; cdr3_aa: CASSSGTLQLTEQFF
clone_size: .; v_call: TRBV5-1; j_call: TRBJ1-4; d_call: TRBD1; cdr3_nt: TGCGCCAGCAGCTTGGCGGGACAGGGGTCGGAAAAACTGTTTTTT; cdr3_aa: CASSLAGQGSEKLFF
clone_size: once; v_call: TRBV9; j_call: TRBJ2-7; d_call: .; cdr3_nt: TGTGCCAGCAGCGTTTCCGGCTCCTACGAGCAGTACTTC; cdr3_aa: CASSVSGSYEQYF
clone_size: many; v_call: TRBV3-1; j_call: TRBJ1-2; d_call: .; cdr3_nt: TGTGCCAGCCGGTATGGCGATGGCTATGGCTACACCTTC; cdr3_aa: CASRYGDGYGYTF
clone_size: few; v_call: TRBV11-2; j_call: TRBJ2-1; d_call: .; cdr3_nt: TGTGCCAGCAGCACCCGGACTAATGAGCAGTTCTTC; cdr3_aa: CASSTRTNEQFF
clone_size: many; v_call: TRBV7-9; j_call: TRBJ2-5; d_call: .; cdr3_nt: TGTGCCAGCAGGGCAGGGGCCGTGTACCAAGAGACCCAGTACTTC; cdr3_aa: CASRAGAVYQETQYF
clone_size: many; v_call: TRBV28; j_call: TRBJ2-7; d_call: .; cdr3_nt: TGTGCCAGCAGCCTTCCCTCAGGGGGGGAGCAGTACTTC; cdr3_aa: CASSLPSGGEQYF
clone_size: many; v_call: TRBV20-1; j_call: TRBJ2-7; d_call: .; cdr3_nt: TGCAGTGCCGGGACCTACGAGCAGTACTTC; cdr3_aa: CSAGTYEQYF
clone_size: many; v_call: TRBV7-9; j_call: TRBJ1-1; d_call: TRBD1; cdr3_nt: TGTGCCAGCAGCCCCCGACAGGGGGGCCCCACTGAAGCTTTCTTT; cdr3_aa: CASSPRQGGPTEAFF
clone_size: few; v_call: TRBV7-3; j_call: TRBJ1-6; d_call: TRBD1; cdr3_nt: TGTGCCAGCAGCTTGAACCAATCCCCCGGGACAGGGGCTAATTCACCCCTCCACTTT; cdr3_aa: CASSLNQSPGTGANSPLHF
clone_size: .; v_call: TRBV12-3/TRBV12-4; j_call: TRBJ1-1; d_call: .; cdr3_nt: TGTGCCAGCAGATCCCAGGTTCCGGGCACTGAAGCTTTCTTT; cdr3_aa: CASRSQVPGTEAFF
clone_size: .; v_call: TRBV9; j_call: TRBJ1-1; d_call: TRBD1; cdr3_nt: TGTGCCAGCAGCGTTGGTACAGGGGGGTATGGCACTGAAGCTTTCTTT; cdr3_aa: CASSVGTGGYGTEAFF
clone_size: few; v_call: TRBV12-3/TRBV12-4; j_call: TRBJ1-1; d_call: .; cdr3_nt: TGTGCCAGCAGTTTGGGCAGGGTTGGGACTGAAGCTTTCTTT; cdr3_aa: CASSLGRVGTEAFF
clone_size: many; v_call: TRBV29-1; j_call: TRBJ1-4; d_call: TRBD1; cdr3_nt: TGCAGCGTTGAAGGGACAGGGGCCGAAAAACTGTTTTTT; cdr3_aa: CSVEGTGAEKLFF
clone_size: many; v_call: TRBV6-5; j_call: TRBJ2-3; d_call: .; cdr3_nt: TGTGCCAGCAGAACACTAGTTGATACGCAGTATTTT; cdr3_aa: CASRTLVDTQYF
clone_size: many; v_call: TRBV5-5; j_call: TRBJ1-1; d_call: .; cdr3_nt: TGTGCCAGCAGCTCCTGGTTAGTTAACACTGAAGCTTTCTTT; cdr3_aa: CASSSWLVNTEAFF
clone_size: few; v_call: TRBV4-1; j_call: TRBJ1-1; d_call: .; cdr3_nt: TGCGCCAGCAGCCAAGAGGGGGCCTATACTGAAGCTTTCTTT; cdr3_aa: CASSQEGAYTEAFF
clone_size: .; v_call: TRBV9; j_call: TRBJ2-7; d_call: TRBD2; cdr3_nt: TGTGCCAGCTCCGAGCGGGAGGGCCTCGGGGAGCAGTACTTC; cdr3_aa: CASSEREGLGEQYF
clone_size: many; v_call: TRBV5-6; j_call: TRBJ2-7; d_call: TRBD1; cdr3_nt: TGTGCCAGCAGCTCCCGGGACAGGGGCTACGAGCAGTACTTC; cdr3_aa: CASSSRDRGYEQYF
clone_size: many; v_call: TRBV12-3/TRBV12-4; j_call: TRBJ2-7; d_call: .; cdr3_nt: TGTGCCAGCACCACCCTTAGTGCTGAGCAGTACTTC; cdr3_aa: CASTTLSAEQYF
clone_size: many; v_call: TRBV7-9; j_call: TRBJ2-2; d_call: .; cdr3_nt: TGTGCCAGCAGCTCTAACCGGGACACCTTCACCGGGGAGCTGTTTTTT; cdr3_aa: CASSSNRDTFTGELFF
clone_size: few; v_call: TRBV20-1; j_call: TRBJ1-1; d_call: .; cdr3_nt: TGCAGTGCTAGACCTGGTCGGGCCGCGTCTGAAGCTTTCTTT; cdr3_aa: CSARPGRAASEAFF
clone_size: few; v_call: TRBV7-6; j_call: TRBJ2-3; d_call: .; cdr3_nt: TGTGCCAGCAGCTTGTGGGGCACAGATACGCAGTATTTT; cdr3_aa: CASSLWGTDTQYF
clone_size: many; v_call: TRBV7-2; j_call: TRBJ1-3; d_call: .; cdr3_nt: TGTGCCAGCAGCTTAGGTCCACCGAGCTCTGGAAACACCATATATTTT; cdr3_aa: CASSLGPPSSGNTIYF
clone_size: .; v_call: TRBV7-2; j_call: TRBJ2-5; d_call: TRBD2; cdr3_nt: TGTGCCGGTAGCGGGGGCCTAAGAGAGACCCAGTACTTC; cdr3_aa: CAGSGGLRETQYF
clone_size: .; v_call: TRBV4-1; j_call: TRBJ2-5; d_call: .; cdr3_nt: TGCGCCAGCAGCTCCCGAGAGGGGGAGACCCAGTACTTC; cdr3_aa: CASSSREGETQYF
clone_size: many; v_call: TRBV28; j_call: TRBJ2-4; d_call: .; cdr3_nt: TGTGCCAGCAGTTTAGCCCCTAGGTCATCGGCCAAAAACATTCAGTACTTC; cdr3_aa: CASSLAPRSSAKNIQYF
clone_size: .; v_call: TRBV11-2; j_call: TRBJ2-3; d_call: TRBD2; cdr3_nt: TGTGCCAGCAGCTTAGATGGGGGGGGAGATACGCAGTATTTT; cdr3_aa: CASSLDGGGDTQYF
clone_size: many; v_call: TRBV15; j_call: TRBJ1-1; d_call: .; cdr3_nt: TGTGCCACCAGCAGAGATCTCGGTCCCGCTGAAGCTTTCTTT; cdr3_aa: CATSRDLGPAEAFF
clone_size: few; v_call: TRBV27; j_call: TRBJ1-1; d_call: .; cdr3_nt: TGTGCCACCCAATTAGGGGGTGGAACTGAAGCTTTCTTT; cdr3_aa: CATQLGGGTEAFF
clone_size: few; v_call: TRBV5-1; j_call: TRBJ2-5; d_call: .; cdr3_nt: TGCGCCAGCAGCCGAGGGACGCAGAGCCAAGAGACCCAGTACTTC; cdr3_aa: CASSRGTQSQETQYF
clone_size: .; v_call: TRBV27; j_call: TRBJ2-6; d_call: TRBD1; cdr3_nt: TGTGCCAGCAGTTCCTCCGTGACAGGGATTCACTCTGGGGCCAACGTCCTGACTTTC; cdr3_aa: CASSSSVTGIHSGANVLTF
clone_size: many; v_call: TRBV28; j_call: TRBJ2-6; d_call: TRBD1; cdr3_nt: TGTGCCAGCACCATCCGGGACAGGAGCTCTGGGGCCAACGTCCTGACTTTC; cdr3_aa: CASTIRDRSSGANVLTF
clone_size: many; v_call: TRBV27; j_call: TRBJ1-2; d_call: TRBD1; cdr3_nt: TGTGCCAGCAGCGACAGGGATCGGACTAATGGCTACACCTTC; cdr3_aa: CASSDRDRTNGYTF
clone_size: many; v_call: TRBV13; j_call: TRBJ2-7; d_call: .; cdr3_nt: TGTGCCAGCAGCTTAGGTGGCGGTCTGGTGCAGTACTTC; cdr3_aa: CASSLGGGLVQYF
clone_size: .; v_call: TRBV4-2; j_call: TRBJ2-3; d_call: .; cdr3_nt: TGTGCCAGCAGCCAACAGGGACATACGCAGTATTTT; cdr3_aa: CASSQQGHTQYF
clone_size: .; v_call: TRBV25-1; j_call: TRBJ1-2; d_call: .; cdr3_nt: TGTGCCAGCAGTGAATGGTTGTATGGCTACACCTTC; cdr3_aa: CASSEWLYGYTF
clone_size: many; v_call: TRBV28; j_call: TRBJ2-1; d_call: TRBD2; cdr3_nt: TGTGCCAGCAGAGGGACTAGCGGGAGGTACAATGAGCAGTTCTTC; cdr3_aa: CASRGTSGRYNEQFF
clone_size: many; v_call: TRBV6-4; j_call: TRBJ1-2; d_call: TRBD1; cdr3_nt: TGTGCCAGCACTCTTGGGTCGGAACAGGGGGCGCGAGGCTACACCTTC; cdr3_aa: CASTLGSEQGARGYTF
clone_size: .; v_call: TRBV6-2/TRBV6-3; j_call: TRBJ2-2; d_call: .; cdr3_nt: TGTGCCAGCAGCACCCCGCGGGAGCTGTTTTTT; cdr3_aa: CASSTPRELFF
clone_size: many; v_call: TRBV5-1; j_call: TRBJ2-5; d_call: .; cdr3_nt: TGCGCCAGCAGCTTGGATCCGGGACGGGTAGAAGAGACCCAGTACTTC; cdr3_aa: CASSLDPGRVEETQYF
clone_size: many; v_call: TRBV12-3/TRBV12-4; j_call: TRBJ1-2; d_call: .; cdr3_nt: TGTGCCAGCAGTGGGCGACGGAGTAGGAGCGCGAACTATGGCTACACCTTC; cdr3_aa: CASSGRRSRSANYGYTF
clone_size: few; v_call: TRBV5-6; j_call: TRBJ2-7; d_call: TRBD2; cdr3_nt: TGTGCCAGCCGGACTAGCGGCACCTACGAGCAGTACTTC; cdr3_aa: CASRTSGTYEQYF
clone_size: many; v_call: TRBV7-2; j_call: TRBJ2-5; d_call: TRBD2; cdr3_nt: TGTGCCAGCAGCTTGCTGGGACTAGCGAGGGAAGAGACCCAGTACTTC; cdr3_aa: CASSLLGLAREETQYF
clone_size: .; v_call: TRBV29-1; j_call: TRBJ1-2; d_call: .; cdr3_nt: TGCAGCGTTGAAGAGCTGGGAAGCTACACCTTC; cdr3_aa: CSVEELGSYTF